The rows below give T cell receptor beta chains drawn from one sample of a study of shared clonotypes between healthy human individuals. Generated by immunoSEQ multiplex PCR, the TCRdb table keeps only in-frame clones and is missing some. The sample shows about 2.3 million clones, over 90% of them seen only once. The specimen was naive CD4+ T cells from PBMCs. These receptors were collected from a man aged 18 to 30 in good health. Some clones in this sample may be carry-over from other donors' samples. Both conserved end residues are part of each CDR3. The D gene is left open where the match is weak. Some rows mark clone size as missing; the rest say once, few, many or name a class of expanded clone.

abundance | j_gene | d_gene | v_gene | CDR3aa | CDR3nt
. | TRBJ2-7 | TRBD2 | TRBV28 | CASKGTSVYEQYF | TGTGCCAGCAAGGGGACTAGCGTTTACGAGCAGTACTTC
. | TRBJ1-2 | TRBD1 | TRBV6-6 | CASSGTGVDGYTF | TGTGCCAGCAGCGGGACAGGGGTGGATGGCTACACCTTC
. | TRBJ1-5 | . | TRBV28 | CASSLWGRGGNQPQHF | TGTGCCAGCAGTTTATGGGGCAGGGGAGGCAATCAGCCCCAGCATTTT
. | TRBJ2-2 | TRBD1 | TRBV18 | CASARDRYTGELFF | TGTGCCAGCGCCCGGGACAGATACACCGGGGAGCTGTTTTTT
. | TRBJ1-1 | TRBD1 | TRBV6-5 | CASSPGRPGQEAFF | TGTGCCAGCAGCCCTGGAAGGCCGGGACAGGAAGCTTTCTTT
. | TRBJ2-7 | . | TRBV18 | CASSPERPYEQYF | TGTGCCAGCTCACCGGAACGTCCTTACGAGCAGTACTTC
. | TRBJ2-2 | . | TRBV25-1 | CASCCPWGATRGTGELFF | TGTGCCAGCTGCTGCCCGTGGGGGGCCACCCGAGGGACCGGGGAGCTGTTTTTT
. | TRBJ2-1 | TRBD2 | TRBV5-1 | CASSFSGDSYNEQFF | TGCGCCAGCAGCTTTAGCGGGGACTCCTACAATGAGCAGTTCTTC
. | TRBJ2-7 | TRBD1 | TRBV28 | CASSLPGTGEQYF | TGTGCCAGCAGTTTACCCGGGACAGGCGAGCAGTACTTC
. | TRBJ1-5 | . | TRBV28 | CASSLTPGVGQPQHF | TGTGCCAGCAGTTTAACCCCGGGGGTGGGTCAGCCCCAGCATTTT
once | TRBJ2-2 | . | TRBV5-1 | CASSVDTPGELFF | TGCGCCAGCAGCGTAGACACGCCTGGGGAGCTGTTTTTT
. | TRBJ2-2 | . | TRBV18 | CASSPFFRGRRTGELFF | TGTGCCAGCTCACCATTCTTCAGGGGCAGGAGGACCGGGGAGCTGTTTTTT
. | TRBJ2-5 | . | TRBV5-6 | CASTWGRPYQETQYF | TGTGCCAGCACCTGGGGCAGACCGTACCAAGAGACCCAGTACTTC
. | TRBJ1-1 | . | TRBV10-2 | CASTAGHLNTEAFF | TGCGCCAGCACCGCGGGACACTTGAACACTGAAGCTTTCTTT
once | TRBJ2-1 | TRBD2 | TRBV9 | CASSSRLRTSGRNEQFF | TGTGCCAGCAGCTCCAGACTAAGGACTAGCGGGAGGAATGAGCAGTTCTTC
. | TRBJ2-3 | . | TRBV5-1 | CASSLESPTDTQYF | TGCGCCAGCAGCTTAGAAAGCCCTACAGATACGCAGTATTTT
. | TRBJ2-6 | . | TRBV7-9 | CASSFVGSGANVLTF | TGTGCCAGCAGCTTTGTGGGCTCAGGGGCCAACGTCCTGACTTTC
. | TRBJ2-7 | TRBD1 | TRBV10-3 | CAISSGTGISYEQYF | TGTGCCATCAGTTCCGGGACAGGGATTTCCTACGAGCAGTACTTC
. | TRBJ1-2 | TRBD1 | TRBV28 | CASSLGQGGGYTF | TGTGCCAGCAGTTTGGGACAGGGAGGCGGCTACACCTTC
. | TRBJ2-7 | . | TRBV29-1 | CSVEGGGGGREQYF | TGCAGCGTTGAAGGCGGTGGAGGGGGCCGAGAGCAGTACTTC
. | TRBJ2-1 | . | TRBV19 | CASTRYNEQFF | TGTGCCAGTACTCGCTACAATGAGCAGTTCTTC
. | TRBJ2-5 | TRBD2 | TRBV4-1 | CASSQDGGGQETQYF | TGCGCCAGCAGCCAAGATGGGGGGGGACAAGAGACCCAGTACTTC
. | TRBJ1-4 | . | TRBV28 | CASSSAGPNEKLFF | TGTGCCAGCAGCTCCGCGGGCCCTAATGAAAAACTGTTTTTT
. | TRBJ2-1 | TRBD1 | TRBV5-1 | CASSLEGQGVSGEQFF | TGCGCCAGCAGCTTGGAGGGACAGGGGGTATCGGGTGAGCAGTTCTTC
. | TRBJ2-5 | . | TRBV5-1 | CASSFGSQETQYF | TGCGCCAGCAGCTTCGGGTCCCAAGAGACCCAGTACTTC
. | TRBJ1-2 | . | TRBV28 | CASRSPGANYGYTF | TGTGCCAGCAGATCACCGGGAGCTAACTATGGCTACACCTTC
. | TRBJ2-1 | TRBD2 | TRBV5-1 | CASSLALAGDEQFF | TGCGCCAGCAGCTTGGCGCTAGCGGGCGATGAGCAGTTCTTC
. | TRBJ2-7 | TRBD2 | TRBV7-2 | CASSLSGVYEQYF | TGTGCCAGCAGCTTAAGCGGGGTATACGAGCAGTACTTC
few | TRBJ2-2 | . | TRBV18 | CASSPGTSFNTGELFF | TGTGCCAGCTCACCAGGGACATCCTTTAACACCGGGGAGCTGTTTTTT
. | TRBJ1-2 | TRBD1 | TRBV6-6 | CASSYEGADGYTF | TGTGCCAGCAGTTACGAGGGGGCGGATGGCTACACCTTC
. | TRBJ2-3 | TRBD2 | TRBV9 | CASSTHPGLVADTQYF | TGTGCCAGCAGCACCCACCCGGGACTAGTTGCAGATACGCAGTATTTT
. | TRBJ2-1 | TRBD2 | TRBV2 | CASRRRIAGGNEQFF | TGTGCCAGCAGGAGAAGGATAGCGGGAGGCAATGAGCAGTTCTTC
. | TRBJ2-7 | TRBD1 | TRBV7-2 | CASSRPGQGRFYEQYF | TGTGCCAGCAGTCGCCCTGGACAGGGAAGATTCTACGAGCAGTACTTC
. | TRBJ2-7 | . | TRBV4-2 | CASSPAGITNEQYF | TGTGCCAGCAGCCCAGCAGGTATCACAAACGAGCAGTACTTC
. | TRBJ2-3 | TRBD1 | TRBV5-4 | CASSLGQGTFSTDTQYF | TGTGCCAGCAGTCTCGGACAGGGCACCTTTAGCACAGATACGCAGTATTTT
. | TRBJ1-3 | . | TRBV29-1 | CSVGLLSGNTIYF | TGCAGCGTTGGCTTGCTCTCTGGAAACACCATATATTTT
. | TRBJ1-5 | . | TRBV4-2 | CASSQSGQNSNQPQHF | TGTGCCAGCAGCCAGTCTGGACAGAATAGCAATCAGCCCCAGCATTTT
once | TRBJ1-2 | TRBD1 | TRBV5-1 | CASSPASGQGVGGYTF | TGCGCCAGCAGCCCCGCCTCAGGACAGGGGGTAGGAGGCTACACCTTC
. | TRBJ2-1 | TRBD2 | TRBV9 | CASSPLPGTNYNEQFF | TGTGCCAGCAGCCCCCTTCCCGGGACTAACTACAATGAGCAGTTCTTC
. | TRBJ2-6 | . | TRBV7-9 | CASSLVAGANVLTF | TGTGCCAGCAGCTTGGTGGCCGGGGCCAACGTCCTGACTTTC
. | TRBJ1-4 | . | TRBV2 | CASSADRIATNEKLFF | TGTGCCAGCAGCGCCGACAGAATTGCAACTAATGAAAAACTGTTTTTT
. | TRBJ1-1 | TRBD1 | TRBV5-1 | CASSSLPGQGMMTEAFF | TGCGCCAGCAGCAGCCTTCCCGGACAGGGAATGATGACTGAAGCTTTCTTT
. | TRBJ1-4 | TRBD1 | TRBV6-1 | CASRVNRGSEKLFF | TGTGCCAGCAGGGTCAACAGGGGCAGTGAAAAACTGTTTTTT
. | TRBJ2-1 | . | TRBV28 | CASSLPYLAHEQFF | TGTGCCAGCAGTTTACCCTATCTAGCGCATGAGCAGTTCTTC
. | TRBJ2-3 | . | TRBV5-1 | CASSFGRGFTDTQYF | TGCGCCAGCAGCTTCGGCAGGGGTTTCACAGATACGCAGTATTTT
. | TRBJ1-1 | . | TRBV5-1 | CASSFRGNTEAFF | TGCGCCAGCAGCTTTCGAGGGAACACTGAAGCTTTCTTT
. | TRBJ1-1 | TRBD1 | TRBV27 | CASSLRGPGNTEAFF | TGTGCCAGCAGTTTGAGGGGGCCAGGGAACACTGAAGCTTTCTTT
. | TRBJ2-7 | . | TRBV5-1 | CASSLTGSYEQYF | TGCGCCAGCAGCTTGACAGGGTCCTACGAGCAGTACTTC
. | TRBJ2-1 | TRBD2 | TRBV9 | CASSAATSGLYNEQFF | TGTGCCAGCAGCGCGGCCACTAGCGGGCTTTACAATGAGCAGTTCTTC
. | TRBJ1-4 | TRBD1 | TRBV2 | CASSKQGINEKLFF | TGTGCCAGCAGTAAACAGGGGATTAATGAAAAACTGTTTTTT
. | TRBJ2-7 | . | TRBV5-6 | CASSLAPGSSYEQYF | TGTGCCAGCAGCTTGGCACCCGGATCCTCCTACGAGCAGTACTTC
. | TRBJ1-5 | . | TRBV2 | CASSQGLHSNQPQHF | TGTGCCAGCAGCCAGGGACTCCATAGCAATCAGCCCCAGCATTTT
. | TRBJ2-7 | TRBD2 | TRBV19 | CASSIGSGVPLYEQYF | TGTGCCAGTAGTATAGGAAGCGGGGTCCCCCTCTACGAGCAGTACTTC